Below are 17 T cell receptor beta chains sequenced from a single sample in a study of T cell responses to AZD1222 COVID-19 vaccine. Generated by immunoSEQ multiplex PCR, the TCRdb table keeps only in-frame clones and is missing some. Here the sample spans some 180,000 clones, 88% being singletons. Sequencing was performed on peripheral blood, taken on day 0 of AZD1222 vaccination. The receptors come from an adult in good health.

The chain links TRBV24-1 to TRBJ2-7; 8 bases line up with TRBD1. This CDR3 contains 15 residues. Trimming cost V 4 bases and J 3 bases; bases outside gene matches: 7. The germline V gene encodes CDR1 KGHDR and CDR2 SFDVKD. Written as DNA, the CDR3 is TGTGCCACCAGTGACCCGGGACAGGAAATCTACGAGCAGTACTTC. Its translation: CATSDPGQEIYEQYF.

The V and J genes are TRBV25-1 and TRBJ1-1, with D unclear. The CDR3 is made up of 14 amino acids. Germline V lookup: CDR1 MGHDK, CDR2 SYGVNS. Trimming stripped 7 bases from V and 0 bases from J, with 12 bases between. CDR3 residues: CASTESGMNTEAFF. In DNA, the CDR3 is TGTGCCAGCACCGAAAGTGGTATGAACACTGAAGCTTTCTTT.

J is TRBJ1-4 and V is TRBV30, with D possibly matching TRBD1 (6 bases). V dropped 2 bases and J dropped 7 bases, with 14 bases sitting between them. The CDR3 has 14 residues. CDR1 is GTSNPN and CDR2 is SVGIG in the germline V gene (reference sequence). The CDR3 loop is CAWSFGGISEKLFF. The CDR3 DNA sequence: TGTGCCTGGAGTTTTGGGGGCATTTCTGAAAAACTGTTTTTT. The variable domain in full, completed from reference TRBV30 and TRBJ1-4, reads SQTIHQWPATLVQPVGSPLSLECTVEGTSNPNLYWYRQAAGRGLQLLFYSVGIGQISSEVPQNLSASRPQDRQFILSSKKLLLSDSGFYLCAWSFGGISEKLFFGSGTQLSVL.

V and J are TRBV7-9 and TRBJ2-3; 12 bases agree with TRBD2. Germline lookup yields CDR1 SEHNR and CDR2 FQNEAQ (reference sequence). The CDR3 contains 17 residues. V shed 5 bases and J 3 bases; nucleotides not matched to a gene: 9. The CDR3 here is CASSPRTSGVKTDTQYF. CDR3 DNA: TGTGCCAGCAGCCCCCGGACTAGCGGGGTGAAAACAGATACGCAGTATTTT. The complete variable domain, with remaining parts taken from reference TRBV7-9 and TRBJ2-3, reads DTGVSQNPRHKITKRGQNVTFRCDPISEHNRLYWYRQTLGQGPEFLTYFQNEAQLEKSRLLSDRFSAERPKGSFSTLEIQRTEQGDSAMYLCASSPRTSGVKTDTQYFGPGTRLTVL.

The chain carries TRBV2 and TRBJ1-2; unclear D gene. The germline CDR1 and CDR2 sequences are SNHLY and FYNNEI. The CDR3 covers 13 residues. Trimming stripped 1 base from V and 3 bases from J, with 6 bases between. The CDR3 region has the DNA TGTGCCAGCAGTGAAGGGAGAGACTATGGCTACACCTTC. This sequence encodes CASSEGRDYGYTF.

The chain is built from TRBV7-3 and TRBJ2-7, with 8 positions matching TRBD2. V dropped 3 bases and J dropped 7; count of bases not matched to a gene: 11. Germline V gene sequence: CDR1 SGHTA, CDR2 FQGTGA. CDR3 length: 15 amino acids. The CDR3 sequence is CASSFEASGSREQYF. The CDR3 DNA is TGTGCCAGCAGCTTTGAGGCCAGCGGGAGCAGGGAGCAGTACTTC.

Note on this clone: The same CDR3 arises from other DNA sequences in this sample as well. The J gene is TRBJ1-5, the V gene TRBV30; tentative D call: TRBD1 (6 bases). Germline CDR1 reads GTSNPN; CDR2 reads SVGIG (reference sequence). The CDR3 length is 13 residues. Between the trimmed V and J ends, which lost 0 bases and 7 bases, there was a span of 10 bases. The DNA of the CDR3 is TGTGCCTGGAGTGTACAGGGAAGGCAGCCCCAGCATTTT. This gives the protein CAWSVQGRQPQHF. Drawing the rest from reference TRBV30 and TRBJ1-5, the complete variable domain is SQTIHQWPATLVQPVGSPLSLECTVEGTSNPNLYWYRQAAGRGLQLLFYSVGIGQISSEVPQNLSASRPQDRQFILSSKKLLLSDSGFYLCAWSVQGRQPQHFGDGTRLSIL.

The rearrangement joins TRBV24-1 to TRBJ2-7; a weak D match, TRBD1 (5 bases). Trimming shortened V by 5 bases and J by 3 bases, and 10 bases separated the two germline ends. The CDR3 loop spans 13 amino acids. Germline lookup yields CDR1 KGHDR and CDR2 SFDVKD. The CDR3 DNA is TGTGCCACCAGTGCAGGGTCTCTCTACGAGCAGTACTTC. This sequence encodes CATSAGSLYEQYF.

The rearrangement links TRBV4-3 to TRBJ1-4; TRBD1 aligns across 10 bases. V gave up 1 base and J gave up 4 bases; unmatched junction bases: 3. This CDR3 spans 16 amino acids. Germline CDR1 LGHNA, CDR2 YSLEER. CDR3 DNA: TGCGCCAGCAGCCAAGCTCGGGACAGGGGTAATGAAAAACTGTTTTTT. Protein sequence: CASSQARDRGNEKLFF.

In this sample, this clone turned up a few times. This sequence joins TRBV7-9 and TRBJ1-6; D may be TRBD1 (5 bases). The V and J ends lost 5 bases and 15 bases respectively, with 11 bases between them. CDR3 size: 11 residues. Germline loops: CDR1 SEHNR, CDR2 FQNEAQ (reference sequence). The CDR3 coding sequence is TGTGCCAGCAGCGTACAGGCCTACCTCCACTTT. Protein: CASSVQAYLHF.

J is TRBJ2-1 and V is TRBV2, with unresolved D. This CDR3 contains 12 residues. Per germline, CDR1 SNHLY and CDR2 FYNNEI. V shed 0 bases and J shed 10 bases, with 7 bases lying between them. The CDR3 protein is CASSEARREQFF. For the CDR3, the DNA is TGTGCCAGCAGTGAAGCGCGAAGGGAGCAGTTCTTC.

The J gene is TRBJ2-3, the V gene TRBV27, with 8 bases aligning to TRBD2. Germline-derived CDR1 and CDR2 are MNHEY and SMNVEV (reference sequence). Trimming took 6 bases from V and 6 from J; bases not matched to a gene: 2. CDR3 length: 12 amino acids. In DNA form, the CDR3 reads TGTGCCAGCAGCCGACTAGCGGATACGCAGTATTTT. Encoded protein: CASSRLADTQYF.

This clone appeared many times. The genes are TRBV15 and TRBJ1-2, with D possibly TRBD1 on 6 matching bases. The CDR3 sequence is 16 residues long. The germline V and J ends were trimmed by 2 bases and 7 bases, with 20 bases remaining between them. The germline gives CDR1 LNHNV, CDR2 YYDKDF (reference sequence). The CDR3 nucleotides are TGTGCCACCAGCAGAACCACAGGGTCGACGATTCGTGGCTACACCTTC. It codes for CATSRTTGSTIRGYTF.

The V call is TRBV9, the J call TRBJ2-7; tentatively, D is TRBD2 (6 bases). Germline V lookup: CDR1 SGDLS, CDR2 YYNGEE. Trimming took off 2 bases at V and 2 bases at J, with 17 bases between the two ends. CDR3 length: 16 residues. The CDR3 loop is CASSVGFGGGTYEQYF. CDR3 DNA: TGTGCCAGCAGCGTGGGATTTGGGGGAGGAACCTACGAGCAGTACTTC. Filled out from reference TRBV9 and TRBJ2-7, the complete variable domain reads DSGVTQTPKHLITATGQRVTLRCSPRSGDLSVYWYQQSLDQGLQFLIQYYNGEERAKGNILERFSAQQFPDLHSELNLSSLELGDSALYFCASSVGFGGGTYEQYFGPGTRLTVT.

The chain carries TRBV10-1 and TRBJ1-1; D perhaps matches TRBD1 (5 bases). This CDR3 is built from 18 residues. The V and J ends lost 2 bases and 0 bases respectively, with 19 bases between them. Germline lookup yields CDR1 WNHNN and CDR2 SYGVQD (reference sequence). The CDR3 reads CASSEVRRGVRMNTEAFF. The CDR3 DNA reads as TGCGCCAGCAGTGAGGTCAGGAGAGGGGTGCGGATGAACACTGAAGCTTTCTTT.

The chain couples TRBV24-1 to TRBJ2-3, with D possibly being TRBD1 (6 bases). The CDR3 consists of 13 residues. The V gene's germline CDR1 is KGHDR and CDR2 SFDVKD. Trimming shortened V by 10 bases and J by 3 bases, and 13 bases separated the two germline ends. The CDR3 reads CATQGGGTDTQYF. The CDR3 DNA follows: TGTGCCACACAGGGTGGAGGAACAGATACGCAGTATTTT.

V gene TRBV6-1 combines with J gene TRBJ2-1; 8 positions match TRBD2. Germline V lookup: CDR1 MNHNS, CDR2 SASEGT. CDR3 length: 16 amino acids. The ends lost 2 bases at V and 3 bases at J; junction bases unmatched: 6. The CDR3 is CASSEISLAGYNEQFF. The CDR3 DNA follows: TGTGCCAGCAGTGAAATCTCCCTAGCGGGCTACAATGAGCAGTTCTTC.